Listed here is a single T cell receptor beta chain. As yet, its antigen is unknown. As every portion of the isolated RNA was reverse transcribed, the sequencing read expressed TCRB transcripts. The assay was immunoSEQ multiplex PCR, and TCRdb's table has in-frame clones only and misses some. The sample records roughly 50,000 clones, about 47% being singletons. The data are from a study of beta chain features in type 1 diabetes. Findings of the study overall: In every one of the four CD4+ subsets, TCRB CDR3s were moderately but significantly shorter in Type 1 diabetes patients.

Germline CDR1 is SGHRS and CDR2 is YFSETQ. Trimming removed 0 bases from V and 3 bases from J, with 13 bases in between. The CDR3 extends over 15 amino acids. This clonotype was sampled from a woman aged 40 to 50 with type 1 diabetes. This chain joins TRBV5-1 and TRBJ2-7, with D maybe TRBD2 (5 bases). Sequencing was performed on Tregs from blood. The CDR3 loop reads CASSLVGNRNYEQYF. CDR3 DNA sequence: TGCGCCAGCAGCTTGGTCGGGAACCGTAACTACGAGCAGTACTTC.